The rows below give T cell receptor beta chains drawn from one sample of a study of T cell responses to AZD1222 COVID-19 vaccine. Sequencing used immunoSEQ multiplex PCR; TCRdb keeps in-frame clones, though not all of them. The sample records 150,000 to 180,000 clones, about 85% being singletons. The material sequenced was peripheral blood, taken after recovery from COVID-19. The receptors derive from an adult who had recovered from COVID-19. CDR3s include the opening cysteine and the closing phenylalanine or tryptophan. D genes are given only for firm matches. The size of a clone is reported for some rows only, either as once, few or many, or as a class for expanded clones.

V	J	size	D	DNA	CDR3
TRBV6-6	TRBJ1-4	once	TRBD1	TGTGCCAGCAGTTCCGGACAGGGAAGTAATGAAAAACTGTTTTTT	CASSSGQGSNEKLFF
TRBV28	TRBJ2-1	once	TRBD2	TGTGCCAGCAGTTTACCCCGACTAGCGGGGTACAATGAGCAGTTCTTC	CASSLPRLAGYNEQFF
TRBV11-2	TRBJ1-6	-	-	TGTGCCAGCAGCTTAGTCTGGTCAGGGGCTTTTAATTCACCCCTCCACTTT	CASSLVWSGAFNSPLHF
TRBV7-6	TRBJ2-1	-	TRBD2	TGTGCCAGCAGCTCCCCCGGGAGCGGGGGAGACAATGAGCAGTTCTTC	CASSSPGSGGDNEQFF
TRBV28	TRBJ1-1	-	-	TGTGCCAGCAGTCCAGGACAGTACACTGAAGCTTTCTTT	CASSPGQYTEAFF
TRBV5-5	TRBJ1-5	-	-	TGTGCCAGCAGCTTCTGGGGGCCCGGCAATCAGCCCCAGCATTTT	CASSFWGPGNQPQHF
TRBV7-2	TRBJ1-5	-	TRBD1	TGTGCCAGCAGCGCGAAAACAGGGGGTTTTCAGCCCCAGCATTTT	CASSAKTGGFQPQHF
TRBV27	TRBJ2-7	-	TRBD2	TGTGCCAGCAGTACCACTAGCGGGGTCTACGAGCAGTACTTC	CASSTTSGVYEQYF
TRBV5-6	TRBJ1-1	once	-	TGTGCCAGCAGCGTGACAGTGAACACTGAAGCTTTCTTT	CASSVTVNTEAFF
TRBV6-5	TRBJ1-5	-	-	TGTGCCAGCAGTTTTACAGGTAAAAGCAATCAGCCCCAGCATTTT	CASSFTGKSNQPQHF
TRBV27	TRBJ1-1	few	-	TGTGCCAGCAGTTTGAACAGGAACACTGAAGCTTTCTTT	CASSLNRNTEAFF
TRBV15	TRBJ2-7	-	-	TGTGCCACCAGCAGAGATCGGGGCAGGGCCACCGAGCAGTACTTC	CATSRDRGRATEQYF
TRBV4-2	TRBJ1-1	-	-	TGTGCCAGCAGCCAAGAAGACGGGGGGGAGAACACTGAAGCTTTCTTT	CASSQEDGGENTEAFF
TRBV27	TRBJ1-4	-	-	TGTGCCAGCAGCCCGGGGACAAATGAAAAACTGTTTTTT	CASSPGTNEKLFF
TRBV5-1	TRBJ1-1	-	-	TGCGCCAGCAGCCCTCATGGGGGGACTGAAGCTTTCTTT	CASSPHGGTEAFF
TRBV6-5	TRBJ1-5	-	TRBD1	TGTGCCAGCAGTAACCGGGACAGCCTTCTGCCCCAGCATTTT	CASSNRDSLLPQHF
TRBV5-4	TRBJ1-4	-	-	TGTGCCAGCAGTATAGATGCAACTAATGAAAAACTGTTTTTT	CASSIDATNEKLFF
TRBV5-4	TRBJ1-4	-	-	TGTGCCAGCAGCCTAGAGGGGGACGGGAATGAAAAACTGTTTTTT	CASSLEGDGNEKLFF
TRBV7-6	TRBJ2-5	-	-	TGTGCCAGCAGCTCCTTAGGGGAGTACCAAGAGACCCAGTACTTC	CASSSLGEYQETQYF
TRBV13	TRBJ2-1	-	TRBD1	TGTGCCAGCAGCTCCTCACAGGGGGCCTACAATGAGCAGTTCTTC	CASSSSQGAYNEQFF
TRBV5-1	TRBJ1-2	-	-	TGCGCCAGCAGCACACAGGCTAACTATGGCTACACCTTC	CASSTQANYGYTF
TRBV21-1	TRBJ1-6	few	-	TGTGCCAGCAGCAAAGTGGGGGGCACAGCCAGTAATTCACCCCTCCACTTT	CASSKVGGTASNSPLHF